Listed below are T cell receptor beta chains from one sample, sequenced in a study of cytomegalovirus exposure and HLA in healthy donors. Only in-frame clones appear in the TCRdb table, and some are missing; sequencing was by immunoSEQ multiplex PCR. This sample has about 180,000 clones, with roughly 70% found just once. Sequenced sample: PBMCs. These receptors came from a male donor in good health and CMV-seronegative. Both conserved end residues are part of each CDR3. D genes are given only for firm matches.

d_gene	v_gene	j_gene	CDR3aa
TRBD2	TRBV23-1	TRBJ2-7	CASGAGLELYEQYF
TRBD2	TRBV27	TRBJ2-5	CASSLYPGGETQYF
TRBD2	TRBV9	TRBJ2-1	CASSPRGLAGDYNEQFF
TRBD2	TRBV4-3	TRBJ2-4	CASSQEYATSGSWGGNIQYF
-	TRBV6-5	TRBJ1-5	CASSYGGASNQPQHF
-	TRBV7-9	TRBJ1-3	CASSGLGHRPNTIYF
TRBD2	TRBV9	TRBJ2-2	CASSVERSGRSGELFF
TRBD1	TRBV6-6	TRBJ1-5	CASRPDRDHSNQPQHF
-	TRBV9	TRBJ2-1	CASSVEGGSYNEQFF
TRBD2	TRBV19	TRBJ2-1	CASSIQGGRAGEQFF
-	TRBV6-6	TRBJ1-6	CASSERTDSPLHF
TRBD1	TRBV15	TRBJ1-6	CATSTTQGGSYNSPLHF
-	TRBV6-5	TRBJ1-5	CASSREGGKNQPQHF
-	TRBV6-1	TRBJ1-2	CASRLARNYGYTF
-	TRBV28	TRBJ1-2	CASSRDSHERYGYTF
TRBD1	TRBV7-2	TRBJ1-4	CASSPTRTGGDEKLFF
TRBD1	TRBV5-6	TRBJ1-2	CASSWGGQGGGYTF
-	TRBV18	TRBJ1-1	CASSPRLRGADTEAFF
-	TRBV4-3	TRBJ1-2	CASSQDGGGINYGYTF
TRBD1	TRBV27	TRBJ2-7	CASWTGTGYTYEQYF
TRBD2	TRBV25-1	TRBJ2-7	CASSKWGGSYEQYF
-	TRBV23-1	TRBJ2-3	CASSPRRGGLTDTQYF
TRBD2	TRBV7-9	-	CASSLNPERGYEQYF
TRBD1	TRBV2	TRBJ2-2	CASSPGQAETGELFF
-	TRBV25-1	TRBJ1-2	CASSDLKGYYGYTF
TRBD1	TRBV28	TRBJ1-1	CASGPGTGIIYDTEAFF
TRBD2	TRBV9	TRBJ2-3	CASSVGRGGRVDTQYF
-	TRBV6-5	TRBJ1-2	CASSYSEVFGYTF
TRBD1	TRBV27	TRBJ1-5	CASRSGTGGNQPQHF
-	TRBV27	TRBJ1-1	CASSLSRMNTEAFF
-	TRBV28	TRBJ2-7	CASTPPGSRSYEQYF
TRBD1	TRBV2	TRBJ2-7	CASHPGRGLPYEQYF
-	TRBV18	TRBJ1-2	CASSPDRRANYGYTF
-	TRBV28	TRBJ1-2	CASSLGGNYGYTF
-	TRBV6-5	TRBJ1-1	CASSYAGQNTEAFF
-	TRBV7-8	TRBJ1-1	CASSFNGNTEAFF
-	TRBV7-2	TRBJ2-6	CASSTTSSGANVLTF